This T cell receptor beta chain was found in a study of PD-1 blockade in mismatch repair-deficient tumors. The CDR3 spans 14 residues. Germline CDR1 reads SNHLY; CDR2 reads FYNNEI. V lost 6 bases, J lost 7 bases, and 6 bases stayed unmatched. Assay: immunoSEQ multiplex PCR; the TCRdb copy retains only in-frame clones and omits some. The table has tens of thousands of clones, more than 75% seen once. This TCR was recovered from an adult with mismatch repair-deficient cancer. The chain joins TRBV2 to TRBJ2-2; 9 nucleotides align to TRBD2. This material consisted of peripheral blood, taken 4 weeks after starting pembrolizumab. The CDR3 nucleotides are TGTGCCAGCAGAGCTAGCGGGAAGGTCGGGGAGCTGTTTTTT. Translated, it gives CASRASGKVGELFF.